Presented here are 7 T cell receptor beta chains from one specimen sequenced in a study of regulatory T cells in long-lasting Graves disease. As for time point: newly diagnosed GD, antithyroid drugs for less than 3 months. Following extraction of RNA from PBMCs, that RNA was used to make the TCR library. Construction of TCR beta libraries relied on iRepertoire HTBI primers and on Arm-PCR targeting CDR3 regions. TCRdb independently ran MiXCR on the multiplex PCR reads; one entry per CDR3 protein. The table shows more than 450,000 distinct CDR3 sequences, with more than 10% occurring only once. Separately, the same data were catalogued under a study of T cells in Graves' hyperthyroidism and ophthalmopathy.

The sample consisted of peripheral blood mononuclear cells (PBMCs), taken at new diagnosis, from a patient treated with antithyroid drugs. The receptors originated from a woman in her thirties with Graves disease.

This clonotype showed up just once. The CDR3 sequence: CASSEAGNAETQYF. CDR3 coding DNA: TGTGCCAGCAGTGAGGCGGGGAATGCGGAGACCCAGTACTTC. The rearrangement links TRBV2 to TRBJ2-5, with D possibly matching TRBD2 (6 bases). Trimming cost V 3 bases and J 5 bases, with 13 bases left between them. CDR3 length equals 14 residues. CDR1 and CDR2 from the germline V gene are SNHLY and FYNNEI.

This clonotype has a count of ten or more. The chain has TRBV12-3 or TRBV12-4 and TRBJ1-3; D not resolved. V was clipped by 2 bases and J by 2 bases, with 4 bases between them. The CDR3 spans 13 residues. The CDR3 protein is CASSLYAGNTIYF. CDR3 nucleotide sequence: TGTGCCAGCAGTTTATACGCTGGAAACACCATATATTTT.

This clonotype was detected ten times or more. CDR3 region: CASSASPGPVGYTF. DNA for the CDR3: TGTGCCAGCAGCGCCTCCCCGGGACCCGTGGGCTACACCTTC. The chain uses TRBV28 and TRBJ1-2; the D gene is possibly TRBD1 (5 bases). This CDR3 is built from 14 residues. Per germline, CDR1 MDHEN and CDR2 SYDVKM. Trimming removed 6 bases from V and 8 bases from J, with 19 bases in between.

The chain employs TRBV20-1 and TRBJ2-2, with D maybe TRBD1 (6 bases). CDR3 size: 16 residues. Trimming took off 3 bases at V and 3 bases at J, with 17 bases between the two ends. Germline CDR1 DFQATT, CDR2 SNEGSKA (reference sequence). CDR3 residues: CSASARGAMDTGELFF. The CDR3, as DNA: TGCAGTGCTAGCGCCAGGGGAGCGATGGACACCGGGGAGCTGTTTTTT.

A few counts support this clonotype. The chain uses TRBV7-2 and TRBJ2-3; 9 nucleotides match TRBD2. Germline V CDR1 and CDR2: SGHTA, FQGNSA. The CDR3 contains 17 residues. J gave up 3 bases and V 1 base, and 8 bases lay outside the gene matches. CDR3 sequence: CASSLEPRLAETDTQYF. CDR3 in DNA: TGTGCCAGCAGCTTAGAACCGAGACTAGCGGAAACAGATACGCAGTATTTT.

This clonotype was detected ten times or more. The chain carries TRBV28 and TRBJ2-7; D perhaps matches TRBD1 (5 bases). CDR3 length: 15 amino acids. Trimming took off 5 bases at V and 2 bases at J, with 16 bases between the two ends. Germline assignment: CDR1 MDHEN and CDR2 SYDVKM. The CDR3 spells CASSPWAGNTYEQYF. The DNA for the CDR3 is TGTGCCAGCAGTCCCTGGGCAGGGAATACCTACGAGCAGTACTTC. The full variable domain, its missing parts supplied by reference TRBV28 and TRBJ2-7, is DVKVTQSSRYLVKRTGEKVFLECVQDMDHENMFWYRQDPGLGLRLIYFSYDVKMKEKGDIPEGYSVSREKKERFSLILESASTNQTSMYLCASSPWAGNTYEQYFGPGTRLTVT.

The table lists this clonotype with many counts. This chain uses TRBV28 with TRBJ2-7, with no clear D. The CDR3 runs 15 residues. CDR1 MDHEN and CDR2 SYDVKM come from the germline V gene. V was shortened by 4 bases and J by 0 bases, with 13 bases between the two germline ends. The chain's CDR3 is CASSSDSFLSYEQYF. The CDR3 region has the DNA TGTGCCAGCAGTTCCGACTCATTTCTCTCCTACGAGCAGTACTTC.